The 27 T cell receptor beta chains presented below share a single source sample, sequenced in a study of blood T cell repertoires in COVID-19. Method: immunoSEQ multiplex PCR; TCRdb's copy keeps in-frame clones and lacks some. The sample shows 100,000 to 150,000 clones, more than 75% of them seen only once. Sample: peripheral blood. These receptors came from a woman between 65 and 79 years old with COVID-19, enrolled during active disease.

The chain combines TRBV3-1 (or the pseudogene TRBV3-2) with TRBJ2-7; D might be TRBD1 (6 bases). Germline V gene lookup returns CDR1 LGHDT and CDR2 YNNKEL (reference sequence). The CDR3 spans 14 residues. V was clipped by 2 bases and J by 2 bases, with 10 bases between them. For the CDR3, the DNA is TGTGCCAGCAGCCAAACGCAGGGGCCCTACGAGCAGTACTTC. Translating gives CASSQTQGPYEQYF.

V is TRBV2 and J is TRBJ2-6; 7 nucleotides align to TRBD2. Germline V gives CDR1 SNHLY, CDR2 FYNNEI. The CDR3 is 17 amino acids. The V gene end was trimmed by 6 bases and the J gene end by 0 bases; junction bases not matched to a gene: 8. In DNA, the CDR3 is TGTGCCAGCAGCAGTCAGCGGGGTGTCTCTGGGGCCAACGTCCTGACTTTC. Translated, it gives CASSSQRGVSGANVLTF.

This chain joins TRBV19 and TRBJ2-2; D is possibly TRBD2 (5 bases). The V gene lost 2 bases and the J gene lost 4 bases, with 17 bases spanning the gap. The CDR3 covers 17 residues. Germline CDR1 reads LNHDA; CDR2 reads SQIVND (reference sequence). CDR3 DNA sequence: TGTGCCAGTAGTATAAGTGGCCCCGGCGGGCTCACCGGGGAGCTGTTTTTT. Translating gives CASSISGPGGLTGELFF.

This chain connects TRBV15 to TRBJ1-4; a possible D gene is TRBD1 (6 bases). V lost 2 bases, J lost 0 bases, and 10 bases lay in between. The CDR3 consists of 16 residues. Germline V gene data show CDR1 as LNHNV and CDR2 as YYDKDF (reference sequence). CDR3 nucleotide sequence: TGTGCCACCAGCAGACCCGACAGGACAACTAATGAAAAACTGTTTTTT. This codes for CATSRPDRTTNEKLFF.

The chain links TRBV30 to TRBJ1-4; perhaps TRBD1 as D (5 bases). This CDR3 has 13 residues. The germline gives CDR1 GTSNPN, CDR2 SVGIG (reference sequence). Deletions cut 3 bases from V and 8 bases from J, with 13 bases between. The DNA for the CDR3 is TGTGCCTGGAGCTTAGGGACTTTGGAAAAACTGTTTTTT. Its protein is CAWSLGTLEKLFF.

This sequence joins TRBV5-5 and TRBJ2-2, with 9 bases that match TRBD2. Trimming cost V 4 bases and J 8 bases; bases outside gene matches: 12. The CDR3 spans 16 residues. Germline-derived CDR1 and CDR2 are SGHKS and YYEKEE (reference sequence). Here the CDR3 DNA reads TGTGCCAGCAGCACCAGCCTAGCGGGGACCTTGGGGGAGCTGTTTTTT. Translated, it gives CASSTSLAGTLGELFF.

The rearrangement links TRBV18 to TRBJ2-3, with TRBD1 matching 10 bases. V lost 2 bases and J lost 4; bases outside the gene matches: 3. This CDR3 is 15 amino acids long. Germline V gene data show CDR1 as KGHSH and CDR2 as LQKENI. CDR3 loop: CASSPGTGEADTQYF. CDR3 in DNA: TGTGCCAGCTCACCAGGGACAGGGGAGGCAGATACGCAGTATTTT.

This rearrangement joins TRBV28 to TRBJ2-1, with 10 bases lining up with TRBD2. Germline V lookup: CDR1 MDHEN, CDR2 SYDVKM. The CDR3 has 14 amino acids. Germline trimming cut 5 bases from V and 9 bases from J; bases unmatched to any gene: 7. For the CDR3, the DNA is TGTGCCAGCAGTAGACGGACTAGCGGTGGTGAGCAGTTCTTC. It codes for CASSRRTSGGEQFF. The variable domain in full, with the rest retrieved from reference TRBV28 and TRBJ2-1, is DVKVTQSSRYLVKRTGEKVFLECVQDMDHENMFWYRQDPGLGLRLIYFSYDVKMKEKGDIPEGYSVSREKKERFSLILESASTNQTSMYLCASSRRTSGGEQFFGPGTRLTVL.

The chain is built from TRBV6-6 and TRBJ1-5; D not resolved. V dropped 6 bases and J dropped 8 bases, with 17 bases sitting between them. The CDR3 loop spans 14 amino acids. Germline V gene sequence: CDR1 MNHNY, CDR2 SVGAGI (reference sequence). For the CDR3, the DNA is TGTGCCAGCAGCCCCGTCCGGACTAGGGAGCCCCAGCATTTT. It yields the protein CASSPVRTREPQHF.

This chain joins TRBV10-3 and TRBJ2-3; 10 positions agree with TRBD1. Germline assignment: CDR1 ENHRY and CDR2 SYGVKD. The CDR3 is 18 amino acids. V dropped 4 bases and J dropped 3; count of bases not matched to a gene: 13. The CDR3 spells CAISGVRDRGTDTDTQYF. CDR3 coding DNA: TGTGCCATCAGTGGGGTCCGGGACAGGGGAACCGATACAGATACGCAGTATTTT.

The chain joins TRBV27 to TRBJ1-6, with a weak D call TRBD1 (5 bases). The germline V and J ends were trimmed by 6 bases and 8 bases, with 14 bases remaining between them. Looked up from germline, CDR1 is MNHEY and CDR2 is SMNVEV (reference sequence). There are 14 residues in the CDR3. The CDR3 spells CASSPGFAHSPLHF. Written as DNA, the CDR3 is TGTGCCAGCAGCCCAGGGTTCGCGCATTCACCCCTCCACTTT.

The CDR3 sequence is CASMGWIATNEKLFF. CDR3 coding DNA: TGCGCCAGCATGGGCTGGATCGCAACTAATGAAAAACTGTTTTTT. The chain carries TRBV10-2 and TRBJ1-4; D remains unclear. Germline V CDR1 and CDR2: WSHSY, SAAADI. V lost 7 bases, J lost 0 bases, and 12 bases lay in between. The CDR3 extends over 15 amino acids.

The chain combines TRBV28 with TRBJ1-4; tentatively, D is TRBD1 (6 bases). Germline V lookup: CDR1 MDHEN, CDR2 SYDVKM. The CDR3 has 12 amino acids. With 7 bases removed from V and 12 bases from J, the gap between germline ends came to 15 bases. The CDR3 DNA sequence: TGTGCCAGCACCTTAATCGGACAGCAACTGTTTTTT. This encodes CASTLIGQQLFF.

This chain joins TRBV6-5 and TRBJ1-1, with a tentative D call TRBD1 (5 bases). V shed 5 bases and J shed 8 bases, with 18 bases lying between them. The CDR3 runs 14 residues. Per germline, CDR1 MNHEY and CDR2 SVGAGI. The CDR3: CASSPRPGRGEAFF. CDR3 sequence (DNA): TGTGCCAGCAGTCCTCGCCCTGGGAGGGGAGAAGCTTTCTTT.

The gene calls are TRBV7-2 and TRBJ1-5, with 7 bases fitting TRBD1. Germline-derived CDR1 and CDR2 are SGHTA and FQGNSA. The CDR3 is 13 residues long. The ends lost 8 bases at V and 4 bases at J; junction bases unmatched: 5. The CDR3 sequence is CASGRDRNQPQHF. The CDR3, as DNA: TGTGCCAGCGGGCGGGACAGAAATCAGCCCCAGCATTTT.

This sequence joins TRBV29-1 and TRBJ1-5; possibly TRBD1 for D (5 bases). Trimming removed 6 bases from V and 7 bases from J, with 16 bases in between. There are 13 residues in the CDR3. Germline CDR1 is SQVTM and CDR2 is ANQGSEA. The CDR3 DNA reads TGCAGCGTGGGATCGGGGGAGGGCCAGCCCCAGCATTTT. The encoded protein is CSVGSGEGQPQHF.

The V gene is TRBV27, the J gene TRBJ2-5; 11 nucleotides line up with TRBD1. This CDR3 region has 15 residues. Germline values: CDR1 MNHEY, CDR2 SMNVEV (reference sequence). V shed 2 bases, J shed 5 bases, and the junction held 4 bases outside the gene matches. CDR3 sequence: CASSLGDRGWETQYF. CDR3 in DNA: TGTGCCAGCAGTTTAGGGGACAGGGGGTGGGAGACCCAGTACTTC.

The rearrangement uses TRBV3-1 (or the pseudogene TRBV3-2) and TRBJ1-2; D gene uncertain. This CDR3 has 15 residues. The ends were cut back, 7 bases at V and 4 bases at J, with 19 bases in the middle. CDR1 is LGHDT, CDR2 YNNKEL, per germline (reference sequence). The CDR3 reads CASTNGVPAVYGYTF. In DNA form, the CDR3 reads TGTGCCAGCACAAATGGTGTTCCCGCGGTCTATGGCTACACCTTC.

The chain recombines TRBV10-3 with TRBJ2-2; tentatively, D is TRBD1 (5 bases). Trimming stripped 0 bases from V and 3 bases from J, with 11 bases between. The CDR3 loop spans 16 amino acids. CDR1 is ENHRY and CDR2 is SYGVKD in the germline V gene. This CDR3 reads CAISESQGVHTGELFF. The CDR3 DNA follows: TGTGCCATCAGTGAGTCTCAAGGGGTTCACACCGGGGAGCTGTTTTTT.

This chain connects TRBV4-2 to TRBJ2-2, with no clear D. Trimming cost V 1 base and J 6 bases, with 9 bases left between them. Germline CDR1 is LGHNA and CDR2 is YNFKEQ. CDR3 length equals 14 residues. Here the CDR3 DNA reads TGTGCCAGCAGCCAAGGACTTTCCGCCGGGGAGCTGTTTTTT. Amino acid sequence: CASSQGLSAGELFF.

The table lists this clone with a count of one. The gene calls are TRBV5-1 and TRBJ2-3; 8 bases agree with TRBD2. The CDR3 spans 15 residues. V gave up 4 bases and J gave up 4 bases; unmatched junction bases: 8. CDR1 is SGHRS, CDR2 YFSETQ, per germline. The CDR3 region is CASSIGRAGPDTQYF. CDR3 in DNA: TGCGCCAGCAGCATCGGGAGGGCAGGCCCAGATACGCAGTATTTT.

The chain joins TRBV30 to TRBJ1-1; 9 bases agree with TRBD1. The CDR3 length is 16 residues. The ends lost 2 bases at V and 9 bases at J; junction bases unmatched: 16. Germline V lookup: CDR1 GTSNPN, CDR2 SVGIG (reference sequence). As DNA, the CDR3 is TGTGCCTGGAGTACAGACACGGGACAGGGAGAGGTTAAAGCTTTCTTT. Translating gives CAWSTDTGQGEVKAFF.

The rearrangement links TRBV5-6 to TRBJ2-2, with TRBD2 as a possible D gene (5 bases). The germline V and J ends were trimmed by 4 bases and 3 bases, with 16 bases remaining between them. Looked up from germline, CDR1 is SGHDT and CDR2 is YYEEEE. This CDR3 is 16 amino acids long. CDR3 in amino acids: CASSPDLGSDTGELFF. The CDR3, as DNA: TGTGCCAGCAGCCCGGACTTGGGGTCGGACACCGGGGAGCTGTTTTTT.

The V and J genes are TRBV10-3 and TRBJ1-5, with D maybe TRBD1 (6 bases). Per the germline V gene, CDR1 is ENHRY and CDR2 is SYGVKD. Trimming shortened V by 5 bases and J by 0 bases, and 11 bases separated the two germline ends. The CDR3 runs 15 residues. CDR3 sequence: CAISTGQSSNQPQHF. The CDR3 nucleotides read TGTGCCATCAGTACTGGACAGTCTAGCAATCAGCCCCAGCATTTT.

The CDR3 nucleotides read TGTGCCAGCAGCAAAGTTTGGTTTAACTCGAACACTGAAGCTTTCTTT. Translated, it gives CASSKVWFNSNTEAFF. The J gene is TRBJ1-1, the V gene TRBV21-1. TRBV21-1 is given as a pseudogene. The length of the CDR3 is 16 residues.

V and J are TRBV4-1 and TRBJ1-2; TRBD1 is a possible D gene (5 bases). This CDR3 comprises 14 residues. Germline lookup yields CDR1 MGHRA and CDR2 YSYEKL. V shed 5 bases and J shed 4 bases, with 14 bases lying between them. This chain's CDR3 is CASSDEAGIYGYTF. The DNA of the CDR3 is TGCGCCAGCAGCGATGAGGCAGGGATCTATGGCTACACCTTC.

This chain connects TRBV7-9 to TRBJ1-2, with 7 bases identical to TRBD1. Trimming at V came to 5 bases and at J to 6 bases, leaving 15 bases not matched to a gene. CDR1 and CDR2 (germline): SEHNR, FQNEAQ (reference sequence). This CDR3 contains 16 residues. This CDR3 reads CASSTRSARGSDGYTF. In nucleotides, the CDR3 is TGTGCCAGCAGCACGCGGTCGGCCAGGGGGTCCGATGGCTACACCTTC.